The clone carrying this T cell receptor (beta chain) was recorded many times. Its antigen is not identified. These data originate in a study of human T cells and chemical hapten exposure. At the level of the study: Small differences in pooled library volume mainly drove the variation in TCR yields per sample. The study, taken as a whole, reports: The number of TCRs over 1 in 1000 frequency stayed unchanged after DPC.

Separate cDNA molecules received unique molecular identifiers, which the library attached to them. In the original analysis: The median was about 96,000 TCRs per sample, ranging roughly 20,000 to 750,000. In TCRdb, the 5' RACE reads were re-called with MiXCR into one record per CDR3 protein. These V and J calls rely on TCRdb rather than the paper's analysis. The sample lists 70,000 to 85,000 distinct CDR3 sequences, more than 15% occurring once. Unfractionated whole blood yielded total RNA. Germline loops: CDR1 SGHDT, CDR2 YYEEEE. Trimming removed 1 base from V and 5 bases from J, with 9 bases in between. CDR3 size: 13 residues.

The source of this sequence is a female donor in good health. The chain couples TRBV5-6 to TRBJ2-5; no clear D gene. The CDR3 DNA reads TGTGCCAGCAGCTTGAAAAATGGCGAGACCCAGTACTTC. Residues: CASSLKNGETQYF.